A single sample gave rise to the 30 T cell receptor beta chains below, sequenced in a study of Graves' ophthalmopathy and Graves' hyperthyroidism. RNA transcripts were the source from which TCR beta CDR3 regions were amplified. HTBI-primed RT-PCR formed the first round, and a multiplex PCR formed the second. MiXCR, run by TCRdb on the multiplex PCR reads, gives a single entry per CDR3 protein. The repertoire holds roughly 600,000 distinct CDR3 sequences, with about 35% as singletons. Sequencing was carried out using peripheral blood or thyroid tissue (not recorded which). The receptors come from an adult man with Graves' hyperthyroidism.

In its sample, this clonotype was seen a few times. The CDR3 sequence is CASSLGPGRREKLFF. The CDR3 DNA sequence: TGTGCCAGCAGCTTGGGGCCGGGAAGACGTGAAAAACTGTTTTTT. This chain joins TRBV5-4 and TRBJ1-4; D unresolved. This CDR3 comprises 15 residues. Per germline, CDR1 SGHNT and CDR2 YYREEE (reference sequence). The V end was cut by 0 bases, the J end by 7 bases, with 13 bases between.

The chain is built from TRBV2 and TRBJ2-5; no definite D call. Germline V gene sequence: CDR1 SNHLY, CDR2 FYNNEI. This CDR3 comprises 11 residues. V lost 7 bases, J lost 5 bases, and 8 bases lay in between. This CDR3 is CASKELETQYF. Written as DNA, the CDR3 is TGTGCCAGCAAAGAACTCGAGACCCAGTACTTC.

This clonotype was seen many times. The CDR3 DNA sequence: TGCGCCAGCAGCTTGGACCAGGGCGGGGGTGAAGCTTTCTTT. Its translation: CASSLDQGGGEAFF. This chain connects TRBV5-1 to TRBJ1-1; weak D call: TRBD1 (5 bases). This CDR3 comprises 14 residues. The germline V gene encodes CDR1 SGHRS and CDR2 YFSETQ. V lost 0 bases and J 7 bases, leaving 13 bases between the germline ends.

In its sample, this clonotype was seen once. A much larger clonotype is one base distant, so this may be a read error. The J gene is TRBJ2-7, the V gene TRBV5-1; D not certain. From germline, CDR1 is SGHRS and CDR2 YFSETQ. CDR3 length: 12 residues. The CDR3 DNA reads TGTGTCAGCAGCTCAGCAAGTAGCGAGCAGTACTTC. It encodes CVSSSASSEQYF.

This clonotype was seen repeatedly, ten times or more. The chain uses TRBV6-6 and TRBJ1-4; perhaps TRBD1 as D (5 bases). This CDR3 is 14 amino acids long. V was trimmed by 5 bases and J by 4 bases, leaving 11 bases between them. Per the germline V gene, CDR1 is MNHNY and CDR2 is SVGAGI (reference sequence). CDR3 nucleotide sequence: TGTGCCAGCAGTGGGACGGGACTTAATGAAAAACTGTTTTTT. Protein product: CASSGTGLNEKLFF.

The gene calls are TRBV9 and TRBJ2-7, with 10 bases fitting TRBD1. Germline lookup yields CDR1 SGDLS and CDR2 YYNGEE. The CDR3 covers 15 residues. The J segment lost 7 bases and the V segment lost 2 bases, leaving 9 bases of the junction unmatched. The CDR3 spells CASSVGTGVFGEQYF. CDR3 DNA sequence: TGTGCCAGCAGCGTGGGGACAGGGGTTTTTGGTGAGCAGTACTTC.

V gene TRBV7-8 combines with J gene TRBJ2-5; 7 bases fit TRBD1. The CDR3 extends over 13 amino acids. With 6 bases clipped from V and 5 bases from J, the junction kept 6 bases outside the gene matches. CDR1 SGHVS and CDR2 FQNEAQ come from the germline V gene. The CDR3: CASSHEGAETQYF. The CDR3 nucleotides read TGTGCCAGCAGTCACGAGGGGGCTGAGACCCAGTACTTC.

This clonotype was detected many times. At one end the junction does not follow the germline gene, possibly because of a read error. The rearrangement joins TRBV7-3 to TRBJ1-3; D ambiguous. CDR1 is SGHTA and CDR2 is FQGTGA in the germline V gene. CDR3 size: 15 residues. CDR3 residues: CASSLTAGSGNTIYF. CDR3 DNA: TGTGCCAGCAGCCTAACGGCTGGCTCTGGAAACACCATATATTTT.

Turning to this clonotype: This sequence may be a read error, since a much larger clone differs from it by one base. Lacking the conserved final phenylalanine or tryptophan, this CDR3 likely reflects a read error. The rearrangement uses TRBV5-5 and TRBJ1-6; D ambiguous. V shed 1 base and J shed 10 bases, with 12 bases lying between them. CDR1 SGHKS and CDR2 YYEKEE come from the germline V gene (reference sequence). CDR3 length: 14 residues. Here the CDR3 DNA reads TGTGCCAGCAGCTTGTACGGGTATGAGTCACCCCTCCACTCT. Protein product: CASSLYGYESPLHS.

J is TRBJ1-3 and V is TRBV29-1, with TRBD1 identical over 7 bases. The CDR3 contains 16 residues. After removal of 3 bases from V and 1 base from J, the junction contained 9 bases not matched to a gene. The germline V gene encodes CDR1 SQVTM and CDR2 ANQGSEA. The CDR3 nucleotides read TGCAGCGTTGAGTTGAACAGGGGTAGGTCTGGAAACACCATATATTTT. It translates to CSVELNRGRSGNTIYF.

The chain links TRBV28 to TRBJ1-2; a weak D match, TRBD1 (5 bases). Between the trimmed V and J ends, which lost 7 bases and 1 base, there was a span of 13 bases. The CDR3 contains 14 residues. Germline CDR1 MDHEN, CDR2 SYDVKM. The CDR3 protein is CASTAAGVNYGYTF. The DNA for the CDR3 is TGTGCCAGCACGGCAGCGGGGGTTAACTATGGCTACACCTTC.

The CDR3 sequence is CASRRNAGGPETQYF. DNA of the CDR3: TGCGCCAGCCGACGAAACGCGGGAGGGCCTGAGACCCAGTACTTC. V and J are TRBV5-1 and TRBJ2-5; TRBD2 matches 9 bases. The CDR3 has 15 amino acids. Germline-derived CDR1 and CDR2 are SGHRS and YFSETQ. The V and J ends lost 7 bases and 5 bases, in that order; junction bases with no gene match: 12.

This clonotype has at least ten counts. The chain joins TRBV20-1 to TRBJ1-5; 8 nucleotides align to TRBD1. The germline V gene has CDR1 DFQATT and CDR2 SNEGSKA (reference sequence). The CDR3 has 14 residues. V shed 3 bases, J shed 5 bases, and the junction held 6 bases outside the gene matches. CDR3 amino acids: CSASADREDQPQHF. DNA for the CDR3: TGCAGTGCTAGCGCGGACAGGGAAGATCAGCCCCAGCATTTT.

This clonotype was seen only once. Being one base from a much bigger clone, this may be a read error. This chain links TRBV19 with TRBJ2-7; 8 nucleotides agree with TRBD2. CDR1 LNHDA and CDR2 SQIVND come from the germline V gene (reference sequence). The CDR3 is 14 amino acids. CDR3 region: CASSPGGGIYGQYF. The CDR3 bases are TGTGCCAGCAGCCCCGGGGGGGGCATCTACGGGCAGTACTTC.

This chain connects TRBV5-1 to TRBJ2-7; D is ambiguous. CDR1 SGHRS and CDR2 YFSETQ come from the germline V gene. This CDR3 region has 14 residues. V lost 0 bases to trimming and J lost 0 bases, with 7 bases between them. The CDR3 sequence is CASSLDAFSYEQYV. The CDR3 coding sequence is TGCGCCAGCAGCTTGGACGCTTTCTCCTACGAGCAGTACGTC.

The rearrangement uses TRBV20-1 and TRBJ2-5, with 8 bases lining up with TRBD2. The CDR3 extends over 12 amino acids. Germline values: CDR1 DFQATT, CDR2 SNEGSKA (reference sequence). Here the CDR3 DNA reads TGCAGCTCCGGGACTAGCCAAGAGACCCAGTACTTC. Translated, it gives CSSGTSQETQYF.

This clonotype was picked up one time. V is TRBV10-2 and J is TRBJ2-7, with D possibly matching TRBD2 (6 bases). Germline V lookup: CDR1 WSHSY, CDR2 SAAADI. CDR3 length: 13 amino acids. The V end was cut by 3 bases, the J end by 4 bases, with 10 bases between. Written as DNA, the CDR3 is TGCGCCAGCAGTGATGTCGGGGGTTACGAGCAGTACTTC. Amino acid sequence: CASSDVGGYEQYF.

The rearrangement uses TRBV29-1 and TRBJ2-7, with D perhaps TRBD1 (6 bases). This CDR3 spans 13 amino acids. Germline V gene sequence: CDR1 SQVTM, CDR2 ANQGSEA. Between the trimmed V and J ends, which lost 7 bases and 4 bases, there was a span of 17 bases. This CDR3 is CSATGTSLYEQYF. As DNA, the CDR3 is TGCAGCGCGACCGGGACATCCCTATACGAGCAGTACTTC.

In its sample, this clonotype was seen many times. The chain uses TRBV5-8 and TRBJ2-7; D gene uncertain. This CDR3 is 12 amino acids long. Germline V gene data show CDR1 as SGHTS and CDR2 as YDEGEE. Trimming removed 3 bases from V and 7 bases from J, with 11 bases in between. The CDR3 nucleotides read TGTGCCAGCAGCTCTGGACGAGAGGAGCAGTACTTC. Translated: CASSSGREEQYF.

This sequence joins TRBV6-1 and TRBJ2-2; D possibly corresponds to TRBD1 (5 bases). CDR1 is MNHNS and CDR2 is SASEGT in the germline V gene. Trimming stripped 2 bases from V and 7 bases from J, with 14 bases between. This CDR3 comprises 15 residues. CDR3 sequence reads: CASSELRGAHGELFF. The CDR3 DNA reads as TGTGCCAGCAGTGAACTAAGGGGCGCCCACGGGGAGCTGTTTTTT.

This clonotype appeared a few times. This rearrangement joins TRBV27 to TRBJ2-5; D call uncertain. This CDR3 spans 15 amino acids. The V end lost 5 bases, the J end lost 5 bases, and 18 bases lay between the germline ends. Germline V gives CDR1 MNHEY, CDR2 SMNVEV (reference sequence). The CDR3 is CASSPRAGLRETQYF. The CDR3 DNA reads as TGTGCCAGCAGTCCTCGGGCCGGATTAAGGGAGACCCAGTACTTC.

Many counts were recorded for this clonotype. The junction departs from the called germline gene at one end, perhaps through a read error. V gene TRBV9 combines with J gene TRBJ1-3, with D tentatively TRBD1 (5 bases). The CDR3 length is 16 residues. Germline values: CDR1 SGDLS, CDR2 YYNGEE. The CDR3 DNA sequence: TGTGCCAGCGGCGTAGTAGCAGGGCACTCTGGAAACACCATATATTTT. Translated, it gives CASGVVAGHSGNTIYF.

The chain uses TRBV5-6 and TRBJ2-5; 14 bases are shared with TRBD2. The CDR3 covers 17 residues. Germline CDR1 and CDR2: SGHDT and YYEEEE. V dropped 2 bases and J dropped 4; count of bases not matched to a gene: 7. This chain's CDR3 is CASSFGLAGGIRETQYF. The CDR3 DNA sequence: TGTGCCAGCAGCTTTGGACTAGCGGGAGGAATACGAGAGACCCAGTACTTC. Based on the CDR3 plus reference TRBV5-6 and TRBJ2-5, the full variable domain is DAGVTQSPTHLIKTRGQQVTLRCSPKSGHDTVSWYQQALGQGPQFIFQYYEEEERQRGNFPDRFSGHQFPNYSSELNVNALLLGDSALYLCASSFGLAGGIRETQYFGPGTRLLVL.

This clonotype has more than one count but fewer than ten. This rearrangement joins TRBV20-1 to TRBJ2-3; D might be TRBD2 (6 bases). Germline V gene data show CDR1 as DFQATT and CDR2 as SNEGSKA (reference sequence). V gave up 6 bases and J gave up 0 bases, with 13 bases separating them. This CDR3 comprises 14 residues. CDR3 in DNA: TGCAGTGCCCGGGGTGGAGGGAGCACAGATACGCAGTATTTT. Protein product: CSARGGGSTDTQYF.

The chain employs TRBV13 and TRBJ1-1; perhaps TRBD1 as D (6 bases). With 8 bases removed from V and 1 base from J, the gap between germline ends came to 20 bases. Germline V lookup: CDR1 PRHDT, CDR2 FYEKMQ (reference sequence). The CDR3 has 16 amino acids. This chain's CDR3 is CASGVGGAWGNTEAFF. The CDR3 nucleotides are TGTGCCAGCGGCGTCGGGGGCGCCTGGGGGAACACTGAAGCTTTCTTT.

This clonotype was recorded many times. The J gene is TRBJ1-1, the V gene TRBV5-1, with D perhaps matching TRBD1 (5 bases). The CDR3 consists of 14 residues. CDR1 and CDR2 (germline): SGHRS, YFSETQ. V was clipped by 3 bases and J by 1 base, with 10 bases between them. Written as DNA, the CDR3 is TGCGCCAGCAGCTGGGGGGTGACGAACACTGAAGCTTTCTTT. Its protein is CASSWGVTNTEAFF. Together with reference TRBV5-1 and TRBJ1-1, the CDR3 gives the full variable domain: KAGVTQTPRYLIKTRGQQVTLSCSPISGHRSVSWYQQTPGQGLQFLFEYFSETQRNKGNFPGRFSGRQFSNSRSEMNVSTLELGDSALYLCASSWGVTNTEAFFGQGTRLTVV.

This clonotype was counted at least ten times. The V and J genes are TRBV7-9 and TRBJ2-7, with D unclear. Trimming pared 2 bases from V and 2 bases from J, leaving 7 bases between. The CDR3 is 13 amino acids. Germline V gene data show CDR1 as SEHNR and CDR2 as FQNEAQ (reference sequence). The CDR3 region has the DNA TGTGCCAGCAGCTTACTAGGGACCTACGAGCAGTACTTC. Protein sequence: CASSLLGTYEQYF.

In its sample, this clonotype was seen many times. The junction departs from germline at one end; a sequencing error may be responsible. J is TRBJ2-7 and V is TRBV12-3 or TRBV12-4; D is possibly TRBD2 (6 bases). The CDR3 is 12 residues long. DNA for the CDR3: TGTGCCAGCAGCCCAAACTACCGGGACTTCGTATTC. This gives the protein CASSPNYRDFVF.

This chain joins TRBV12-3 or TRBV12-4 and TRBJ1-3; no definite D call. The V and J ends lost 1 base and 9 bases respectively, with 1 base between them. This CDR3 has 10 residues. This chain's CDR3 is CASSLVTIYF. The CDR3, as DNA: TGTGCCAGCAGTTTAGTCACCATATATTTT.

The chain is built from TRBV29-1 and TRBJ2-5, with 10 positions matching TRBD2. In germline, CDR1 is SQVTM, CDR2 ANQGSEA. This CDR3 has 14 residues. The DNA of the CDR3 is TGCAGTGAAGCCACTAGCGGGGTCGGGGAGACCCAGTACTTC. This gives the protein CSEATSGVGETQYF.